Below, 17 T cell receptor beta chains from the same sample are listed, as sequenced in a study of cytomegalovirus exposure and HLA in healthy donors. PCR was performed using 60 Vbeta and 13 Jbeta primers. Measured with immunoSEQ multiplex PCR; TCRdb has only the in-frame clones, and not every one. This sample carries approximately 190,000 clones, approximately 78% of them seen once, and the ten largest clones take about 0.78%. The sequencing input was PBMCs. These receptors came from a woman aged 18 to 35 in good health and CMV-seronegative.

The CDR3 bases are TGTGCCAGCAGCCCCTTGGGGGGGGAAGCTAACTATGGCTACACCTTC. It specifies CASSPLGGEANYGYTF. This chain connects TRBV5-4 to TRBJ1-2; maybe TRBD1 (5 bases). This CDR3 has 16 residues. CDR1 is SGHNT, CDR2 YYREEE, per germline (reference sequence). The V and J ends lost 4 bases and 0 bases respectively, with 16 bases between them.

The chain recombines TRBV11-3 with TRBJ2-7; D is uncertain. This CDR3 is built from 13 residues. V lost 3 bases and J 3 bases, leaving 9 bases between the germline ends. From germline, CDR1 is SGHNT and CDR2 YENEEA. The CDR3, as DNA: TGTGCCAGCAGCTTGGCGGCCAGCTACGAGCAGTACTTC. Translation gives CASSLAASYEQYF.

The chain joins TRBV6-5 to TRBJ2-1, with 11 bases matching TRBD1. CDR3 length: 14 amino acids. Unmatched junction bases numbered 5, after V lost 9 bases and J lost 4 bases. Germline V gene data show CDR1 as MNHEY and CDR2 as SVGAGI. Here the CDR3 reads CARNRDRGYNEQFF. CDR3 nucleotide sequence: TGTGCCAGAAACCGGGACAGGGGGTACAATGAGCAGTTCTTC.

This sequence joins TRBV7-2 and TRBJ1-2, with TRBD1 identical over 8 bases. The CDR3 totals 14 residues. V gave up 0 bases and J gave up 6 bases; unmatched junction bases: 3. Germline V gene data show CDR1 as SGHTA and CDR2 as FQGNSA. Written as DNA, the CDR3 is TGTGCCAGCAGCTTAGCGACAGGGGTAAATGGCTACACCTTC. Its protein product is CASSLATGVNGYTF. The full variable domain, rest sourced from reference TRBV7-2 and TRBJ1-2, is GAGVSQSPSNKVTEKGKDVELRCDPISGHTALYWYRQSLGQGLEFLIYFQGNSAPDKSGLPSDRFSAERTGGSVSTLTIQRTQQEDSAVYLCASSLATGVNGYTFGSGTRLTVV.

The chain combines TRBV27 with TRBJ2-5; TRBD1 aligns across 9 bases. Germline V gene data show CDR1 as MNHEY and CDR2 as SMNVEV (reference sequence). After removal of 3 bases from V and 6 bases from J, the junction contained 5 bases not matched to a gene. The CDR3 loop spans 14 amino acids. This chain's CDR3 is CASSFRQGVKTQYF. CDR3 sequence (DNA): TGTGCCAGCAGTTTTCGACAGGGGGTAAAGACCCAGTACTTC.

The rearrangement uses TRBV19 and TRBJ2-3; D is unclear. Germline loops: CDR1 LNHDA, CDR2 SQIVND (reference sequence). V lost 6 bases and J lost 1, with 8 bases in between. The CDR3 loop spans 13 amino acids. DNA of the CDR3: TGTGCCAGTAGGAGCCAAGGCACAGATACGCAGTATTTT. Its protein is CASRSQGTDTQYF.

This clone has more than one count but fewer than ten. The V gene is TRBV6-1, the J gene TRBJ2-1, with 9 bases lining up with TRBD2. Losses at the gene ends were 6 bases for V and 7 bases for J; bases not matched to a gene: 7. CDR1 is MNHNS, CDR2 SASEGT, per germline. The CDR3 is 14 amino acids. The CDR3 spells CASSPSGVLNEQFF. In DNA form, the CDR3 reads TGTGCCAGCAGCCCTAGCGGGGTTCTAAATGAGCAGTTCTTC.

The V call is TRBV7-8, the J call TRBJ1-1; 7 bases match TRBD1. V lost 4 bases and J lost 4; bases outside the gene matches: 9. Germline-derived CDR1 and CDR2 are SGHVS and FQNEAQ. The CDR3 consists of 15 residues. CDR3 DNA: TGTGCCAGCAGCTGGAATTACAGGGGACCCACTGAAGCTTTCTTT. This sequence encodes CASSWNYRGPTEAFF.

The chain is built from TRBV2 and TRBJ1-1; 9 nucleotides line up with TRBD1. This CDR3 has 15 amino acids. V shed 6 bases, J shed 4 bases, and the junction held 9 bases outside the gene matches. Germline V gene data show CDR1 as SNHLY and CDR2 as FYNNEI. CDR3 region: CASRQSRDRVTEAFF. The DNA for the CDR3 is TGTGCCAGCAGACAAAGCCGGGACAGGGTCACTGAAGCTTTCTTT. Drawing the rest from reference TRBV2 and TRBJ1-1, the complete variable domain is EPEVTQTPSHQVTQMGQEVILRCVPISNHLYFYWYRQILGQKVEFLVSFYNNEISEKSEIFDDQFSVERPDGSNFTLKIRSTKLEDSAMYFCASRQSRDRVTEAFFGQGTRLTVV.

V usage is TRBV7-9 and J usage is TRBJ1-3, with a tentative D call TRBD1 (6 bases). Germline V gene data show CDR1 as SEHNR and CDR2 as FQNEAQ (reference sequence). Trimming took off 4 bases at V and 1 base at J, with 8 bases between the two ends. The CDR3 length is 14 residues. CDR3 protein: CASSYTGSGNTIYF. CDR3 DNA sequence: TGTGCCAGCAGCTACACAGGGTCTGGAAACACCATATATTTT.

This clone was seen only once. V usage is TRBV5-1 and J usage is TRBJ2-1; TRBD1 aligns across 8 bases. The CDR3 length is 17 residues. V lost 4 bases, J lost 6 bases, and 15 bases stayed unmatched. Germline V CDR1 and CDR2: SGHRS, YFSETQ. The CDR3: CASSPSPGTGASNEQFF. The CDR3 region has the DNA TGCGCCAGCAGCCCAAGCCCCGGGACAGGAGCCTCCAATGAGCAGTTCTTC.

The V call is TRBV30, the J call TRBJ2-3, with TRBD2 matching over 10 bases. The CDR3 totals 16 residues. Trimming at V came to 1 base and at J to 2 bases, leaving 6 bases not matched to a gene. Germline-derived CDR1 and CDR2 are GTSNPN and SVGIG (reference sequence). The CDR3, as DNA: TGTGCCTGGAGTGATTCTAGCGGGAGCGCCACAGATACGCAGTATTTT. It translates to CAWSDSSGSATDTQYF.

The chain has TRBV5-1 and TRBJ1-2; tentative D call: TRBD1 (6 bases). The CDR3 spans 13 residues. Per the germline V gene, CDR1 is SGHRS and CDR2 is YFSETQ. The germline V and J ends were trimmed by 4 bases and 4 bases, with 11 bases remaining between them. The CDR3 reads CASSPSDSYGYTF. CDR3 DNA: TGCGCCAGCAGCCCCTCGGACAGCTATGGCTACACCTTC.

This clone appeared a single time. This chain joins TRBV10-3 and TRBJ2-7, with 7 bases lining up with TRBD1. CDR3 size: 15 residues. V was clipped by 0 bases and J by 1 base; unmatched bases: 3. Germline V CDR1 and CDR2: ENHRY, SYGVKD. The DNA of the CDR3 is TGTGCCATCAGTGAGTCGGGGGACAGATCCTACGAGCAGTACTTC. It translates to CAISESGDRSYEQYF.

The rearrangement uses TRBV19 and TRBJ2-7, with TRBD1 identical over 9 bases. CDR3 length: 14 residues. Per germline, CDR1 LNHDA and CDR2 SQIVND (reference sequence). Trimming removed 3 bases from V and 3 bases from J; junction bases left unmatched: 3. The CDR3 here is CASSIGTGHYEQYF. For the CDR3, the DNA is TGTGCCAGTAGTATTGGGACAGGGCACTACGAGCAGTACTTC. The full variable domain, in which reference TRBV19 and TRBJ2-7 provide the parts outside the CDR3, is DGGITQSPKYLFRKEGQNVTLSCEQNLNHDAMYWYRQDPGQGLRLIYYSQIVNDFQKGDIAEGYSVSREKKESFPLTVTSAQKNPTAFYLCASSIGTGHYEQYFGPGTRLTVT.

This clone has a handful of counts. The V call is TRBV4-2, the J call TRBJ2-7; perhaps TRBD1 as D (6 bases). Trimming left V 1 base short and J 4 bases short, with 17 bases between. The CDR3 is made up of 16 amino acids. Germline loops: CDR1 LGHNA, CDR2 YNFKEQ. CDR3 region: CASSQVDRDISYEQYF. CDR3 DNA: TGTGCCAGCAGCCAAGTTGATCGGGACATCTCGTACGAGCAGTACTTC.

J is TRBJ1-5 and V is TRBV18; 7 bases match TRBD1. Looked up from germline, CDR1 is KGHSH and CDR2 is LQKENI. The V and J ends lost 6 bases and 0 bases, in that order; junction bases with no gene match: 5. This CDR3 comprises 15 residues. This chain's CDR3 is CASSLDRVSNQPQHF. CDR3 DNA: TGTGCCAGCTCGCTCGACAGGGTTAGCAATCAGCCCCAGCATTTT. The full variable domain, its missing parts supplied by reference TRBV18 and TRBJ1-5, is NAGVMQNPRHLVRRRGQEARLRCSPMKGHSHVYWYRQLPEEGLKFMVYLQKENIIDESGMPKERFSAEFPKEGPSILRIQQVVRGDSAAYFCASSLDRVSNQPQHFGDGTRLSIL.